This T cell receptor (beta chain) was captured in a study of blood T cells in healthy people across ages. This CDR3 region has 13 residues. Germline V gene data show CDR1 as MDHEN and CDR2 as SYDVKM. Next came a second PCR, run for about 7 to 11 cycles, which used a sample-barcoded 5' primer along with a J-beta primer mix. At least 2.5 million CDR3-containing paired-end reads were obtained per sample. TCRdb called the 5' RACE reads again in MiXCR, with one record for every CDR3 protein. Of about 970,000 distinct CDR3 sequences in the sample, roughly half are singletons; the top ten hold over 20%. The sequenced material came from blood. J is TRBJ2-7 and V is TRBV28, with D perhaps being TRBD1 or TRBD2 (5 bases each). Near its end, the DNA agrees better with TRBJ2-1, so the J call may be wrong. The sequence was collected from a woman aged 55-70 years in good health. CDR3: CASRTGTVKEQFF. The CDR3 nucleotides read TGTGCCAGCAGAACCGGGACGGTCAAGGAGCAGTTCTTC.